Detailed here is one T cell receptor beta chain. Its antigen is currently unknown. Repertoires were generated with immunoSEQ multiplex PCR, while TCRdb's copy carries only in-frame clones and drops some. The table shows some 140,000 clones, with 85% to 95% occurring only once. The data were taken from a study of T cell responses to AZD1222 COVID-19 vaccine. Findings and limits, study-wide: None of the repertoires were sampled until the peak T cell response had passed.

Here the sequenced sample was peripheral blood, taken on day 0 of AZD1222 vaccination. This TCR came from an adult in good health.

The CDR3 here is CASTRTSGTTYEQYF. CDR3 DNA: TGTGCCAGCACCAGGACTAGCGGGACTACCTACGAGCAGTACTTC. The chain is built from TRBV28 and TRBJ2-7; 12 bases are shared with TRBD2. The CDR3 sequence is 15 residues long. Trimming removed 7 bases from V and 2 bases from J; junction bases left unmatched: 6. Germline assignment: CDR1 MDHEN and CDR2 SYDVKM.